This T cell receptor (beta chain) was sequenced during a study of blood T cells in healthy people across ages. Germline V lookup: CDR1 ENHRY, CDR2 SYGVKD. CDR3 length: 15 amino acids. V lost 8 bases and J lost 0, with 15 bases in between. Comment on this clonotype: The antigen remains unidentified.

Next came a second PCR, run for about 7 to 12 cycles, which used a sample-barcoded 5' primer along with a J-beta primer mix. TCRdb recomputed calls from the 5' RACE reads with MiXCR, one row per CDR3 protein. The top ten clones hold 15% to 20% of a sample with about 800,000 distinct CDR3 sequences, 35% to 50% of them seen once. Broader study findings: Estimated diversity that came from one million T cells was considered an underestimate. Compared with aged donors, long-lived donors showed fewer expanded clones, suggesting selection.

Healthy individuals of Caucasian origin from Russia, aged about 6 to 100, served as donors. Donors each provided roughly 9.6 milliliters of peripheral blood. What was sequenced was blood. The chain has TRBV10-3 and TRBJ2-3; D is ambiguous. This TCR came from a man aged 80 or over in good health. CDR3 sequence (DNA): TGTGCCATCGCGCCCGGCAGCGAAAGCACAGATACGCAGTATTTT. It encodes CAIAPGSESTDTQYF.